The clone carrying this T cell receptor beta chain was found many times. Its antigen is not identified. This entry comes from a study of CD8+CD57+ T cells in acquired aplastic anemia. Study at large: As sequenced from healthy donors, CD4+ cells averaged roughly 9.9 million reads. Study observations and caveats: Significance was not reached for CD8+ Simpson's diversity between patients and controls. Sharing between patients and controls was observed for roughly 30 CD8+ CDR3 sequences.

For CDR3 and TCR beta VDJ profiling, genomic DNA was the template used. A single record per CDR3 protein comes from TCRdb applying MiXCR to the reads. The sample contains about 210,000 distinct CDR3 sequences, approximately 60% of which appear only once. Germline V gene sequence: CDR1 SGDLS, CDR2 YYNGEE. This CDR3 comprises 14 residues. Deletions cut 1 base from V and 4 bases from J, with 9 bases between. Sequencing input: sorted CD4+, CD8+, or CD8+CD57+ T cells (not recorded which) from PBMCs. The origin of this receptor is a human donor in good health. J is TRBJ1-3 and V is TRBV9; D is perhaps TRBD1 (6 bases). The CDR3 DNA sequence: TGTGCCAGCAGCGTAACAGGGATCGGAAACACCATATATTTT. Amino acid sequence: CASSVTGIGNTIYF.